The 30 T cell receptor beta chains presented below share a single source sample, sequenced in a study of blood T cell repertoires in COVID-19. Libraries were prepared by immunoSEQ multiplex PCR; TCRdb keeps only in-frame clonotypes and omits some of them. The data contain roughly 140,000 clones, about 85% of them seen just once; the ten biggest clones take up about 4%. Source material: peripheral blood. The source of these receptors is a woman aged 55-70 years with active or convalescent COVID-19.

CDR3 region: CAISSDRGDTQYF. CDR3 nucleotide sequence: TGTGCCATCAGTTCCGACAGGGGAGATACGCAGTATTTT. This chain uses TRBV10-3 with TRBJ2-3, with 8 bases lining up with TRBD1. The CDR3 is made up of 13 amino acids. With 5 bases clipped from V and 5 bases from J, the junction kept 3 bases outside the gene matches. Looked up from germline, CDR1 is ENHRY and CDR2 is SYGVKD.

The DNA of the CDR3 is TGTGCCAGCAAAGAACAGGGTGAAGAGACCCAGTACTTC. Its protein product is CASKEQGEETQYF. V usage is TRBV3-1 (or the pseudogene TRBV3-2) and J usage is TRBJ2-5, with a tentative D call TRBD1 (6 bases). Germline V gene data show CDR1 as LGHDT and CDR2 as YNNKEL (reference sequence). CDR3 length: 13 amino acids. V was clipped by 7 bases and J by 3 bases, with 12 bases between them.

The V and J genes are TRBV4-1 and TRBJ1-4, with D tentatively TRBD1 (6 bases). The CDR3 covers 16 residues. From germline, CDR1 is MGHRA and CDR2 YSYEKL. V lost 3 bases, J lost 0 bases, and 11 bases lay in between. The CDR3 DNA follows: TGCGCCAGCAGCCACATAGGACAGTCAACTAATGAAAAACTGTTTTTT. Translating gives CASSHIGQSTNEKLFF.

The gene calls are TRBV5-8 and TRBJ1-2; TRBD1 matches 7 bases. J was trimmed by 2 bases and V by 4 bases; bases with no gene match: 8. The CDR3 totals 15 residues. The germline V gene encodes CDR1 SGHTS and CDR2 YDEGEE. CDR3 DNA sequence: TGTGCCAGCAGCCCATCCCGGACAGGCAACTATGGCTACACCTTC. It specifies CASSPSRTGNYGYTF.

In its sample, this clone was seen once. V is TRBV6-5 and J is TRBJ1-1; tentatively, D is TRBD1 (6 bases). CDR1 MNHEY and CDR2 SVGAGI come from the germline V gene. V gave up 6 bases and J gave up 6 bases, with 17 bases separating them. CDR3 length equals 14 residues. This chain's CDR3 is CASSQVQGFPEAFF. The CDR3 nucleotides are TGTGCCAGCAGCCAGGTCCAGGGGTTCCCTGAAGCTTTCTTT.

Of note for this clone: The identical CDR3 is also encoded by other nucleotide sequences in the sample. This chain links TRBV5-1 with TRBJ1-1; maybe TRBD1 (6 bases). Per germline, CDR1 SGHRS and CDR2 YFSETQ. V was cut by 0 bases and J by 1 base, with 10 bases left in between. This CDR3 contains 15 residues. The CDR3 sequence: CASSLVQGGNTEAFF. The CDR3, as DNA: TGCGCCAGCAGCTTGGTACAGGGTGGGAACACTGAAGCTTTCTTT.

CDR3 amino acids: CATSDLDRQQYLSGNTIYF. The CDR3 nucleotides read TGTGCCACCAGTGATTTGGACAGACAACAATACCTCTCTGGAAACACCATATATTTT. The chain is built from TRBV24-1 and TRBJ1-3; maybe TRBD1 (5 bases). V lost 0 bases to trimming and J lost 0 bases, with 17 bases between them. The CDR3 loop spans 19 amino acids. Per germline, CDR1 KGHDR and CDR2 SFDVKD.

The J gene is TRBJ1-1, the V gene TRBV12-3 or TRBV12-4; 10 bases map to TRBD1. J was trimmed by 8 bases and V by 6 bases; bases with no gene match: 6. CDR3 length: 13 amino acids. CDR3 bases: TGTGCCAGCAGCAGACAGGGGGCACAAGAAGCTTTCTTT. Translated, it gives CASSRQGAQEAFF.

This clone was counted between two and nine times. J is TRBJ2-7 and V is TRBV6-2 or TRBV6-3, with a possible D match to TRBD1 (5 bases). V gave up 6 bases and J gave up 4 bases, with 13 bases separating them. Looked up from germline, CDR1 is MNHEY and CDR2 is SVGEGT. This CDR3 comprises 13 residues. In DNA form, the CDR3 reads TGTGCCAGCAGCCCCGGACACTCATACGAGCAGTACTTC. It is translated as CASSPGHSYEQYF.

Only one count was recorded for this clone. This chain uses TRBV3-1 (or the pseudogene TRBV3-2) with TRBJ2-5; 9 nucleotides line up with TRBD2. V was pared by 0 bases and J by 3 bases, with 8 bases of the junction left unmatched. The CDR3 spans 17 residues. In germline, CDR1 is LGHDT, CDR2 YNNKEL (reference sequence). The CDR3: CASSQDFLAGIKETQYF. Here the CDR3 DNA reads TGTGCCAGCAGCCAAGATTTCCTAGCGGGGATTAAAGAGACCCAGTACTTC.

This rearrangement joins TRBV13 to TRBJ1-1, with 7 positions matching TRBD1. The V segment lost 0 bases and the J segment 4 bases; nucleotides outside the gene matches: 8. The germline CDR1 and CDR2 sequences are PRHDT and FYEKMQ (reference sequence). This CDR3 has 16 amino acids. The CDR3 is CASSLGGGPSFTEAFF. CDR3 sequence (DNA): TGTGCCAGCAGCTTAGGAGGGGGCCCGAGTTTCACTGAAGCTTTCTTT.

The rearrangement links TRBV2 to TRBJ1-2; possible D gene TRBD1, 6 bases. CDR3 length equals 13 residues. The V gene lost 4 bases and the J gene lost 0 bases, with 6 bases spanning the gap. Per the germline V gene, CDR1 is SNHLY and CDR2 is FYNNEI. In nucleotides, the CDR3 is TGTGCCAGCAGTGGGACAGCTAACTATGGCTACACCTTC. Its protein is CASSGTANYGYTF.

V is TRBV6-2 or TRBV6-3 and J is TRBJ1-5; D is uncertain. Germline CDR1 and CDR2: MNHEY and SVGEGT. V gave up 6 bases and J gave up 9 bases, with 18 bases separating them. CDR3 length: 14 residues. CDR3 nucleotide sequence: TGTGCCAGCAGCCCACTAGGAGGTTCTGGGCCCCAGCATTTT. It encodes CASSPLGGSGPQHF.

This sequence joins TRBV19 and TRBJ1-1; TRBD1 might be the D (6 bases). V dropped 7 bases and J dropped 10 bases, with 16 bases sitting between them. CDR3 size: 12 residues. Germline V gene lookup returns CDR1 LNHDA and CDR2 SQIVND (reference sequence). CDR3 protein: CASKAGATGAFF. The CDR3 bases are TGTGCCAGTAAAGCAGGGGCGACAGGAGCTTTCTTT. The whole variable domain, remainder taken from reference TRBV19 and TRBJ1-1, is DGGITQSPKYLFRKEGQNVTLSCEQNLNHDAMYWYRQDPGQGLRLIYYSQIVNDFQKGDIAEGYSVSREKKESFPLTVTSAQKNPTAFYLCASKAGATGAFFGQGTRLTVV.

The chain uses TRBV12-3 or TRBV12-4 and TRBJ1-2, with D perhaps TRBD1 (5 bases). The length of the CDR3 is 13 residues. V was clipped by 6 bases and J by 4 bases, with 12 bases between them. This CDR3 is CASSLQVSYGYTF. CDR3 nucleotides: TGTGCCAGCAGCCTACAGGTTTCCTATGGCTACACCTTC.

The J gene is TRBJ1-2, the V gene TRBV4-3, with D unclear. The CDR3 is made up of 16 amino acids. V gave up 4 bases and J gave up 4 bases, with 19 bases separating them. Germline lookup yields CDR1 LGHNA and CDR2 YSLEER. CDR3 amino acids: CASSPAPYGDSYGYTF. The CDR3 DNA reads as TGCGCCAGCAGCCCAGCTCCCTACGGGGATTCCTATGGCTACACCTTC.

This chain uses TRBV4-3 with TRBJ2-1; TRBD2 aligns across 12 bases. Germline CDR1 LGHNA, CDR2 YSLEER. The CDR3 loop spans 18 amino acids. Unmatched junction bases numbered 5, after V lost 0 bases and J lost 2 bases. The CDR3, as DNA: TGCGCCAGCAGCCAAGACCCCCCTAGCGGGGGGGCCTACAATGAGCAGTTCTTC. It is translated as CASSQDPPSGGAYNEQFF.

In the case of this clone: The same CDR3 arises from other DNA sequences in this sample as well. The gene calls are TRBV2 and TRBJ1-4; 7 nucleotides match TRBD1. The J segment lost 8 bases and the V segment lost 3 bases, leaving 0 bases of the junction unmatched. CDR1 is SNHLY and CDR2 is FYNNEI in the germline V gene. The length of the CDR3 is 12 residues. The CDR3 nucleotides are TGTGCCAGCAGTGACAGGGGGGAAAAACTGTTTTTT. Translated: CASSDRGEKLFF.

This clone was recorded once. The rearrangement uses TRBV7-9 and TRBJ1-1; D is ambiguous. This CDR3 comprises 13 residues. From germline, CDR1 is SEHNR and CDR2 FQNEAQ (reference sequence). CDR3 region: CASVTGSNTEAFF. The CDR3 bases are TGTGCTTCAGTTACGGGTAGTAACACTGAAGCTTTCTTT.

This clone has only one observation. The gene calls are TRBV10-3 and TRBJ1-2, with 8 bases identical to TRBD1. The trim removed 4 bases at V and 8 bases at J, leaving 9 bases unmatched. From germline, CDR1 is ENHRY and CDR2 SYGVKD. This CDR3 comprises 14 residues. In nucleotides, the CDR3 is TGTGCCATCAGTGGGCAGGGGGCCGGGGGAGGCTACACCTTC. Its translation: CAISGQGAGGGYTF.

This chain joins TRBV9 and TRBJ1-2, with no clear D. The CDR3 runs to 15 residues. V was clipped by 0 bases and J by 4 bases, with 13 bases between them. Germline CDR1 reads SGDLS; CDR2 reads YYNGEE. The CDR3 sequence is CASSVGGAGVYGYTF. The CDR3 nucleotides are TGTGCCAGCAGCGTAGGAGGCGCGGGCGTCTATGGCTACACCTTC.

The chain uses TRBV23-1 and TRBJ2-2; 9 nucleotides line up with TRBD2. TRBV23-1 is filed as an ORF, its function uncertain. This CDR3 contains 17 residues. Trimming took 2 bases from V and 1 from J; bases not matched to a gene: 5. CDR3 sequence: CASSQAGLAVNTGELFF. In DNA, the CDR3 is TGCGCCAGCAGTCAAGCGGGACTAGCCGTGAACACCGGGGAGCTGTTTTTT.

J is TRBJ1-2 and V is TRBV4-3, with D maybe TRBD1 (5 bases). Germline lookup yields CDR1 LGHNA and CDR2 YSLEER. With 0 bases removed from V and 7 bases from J, the gap between germline ends came to 15 bases. The CDR3 sequence is 15 residues long. The CDR3 coding sequence is TGCGCCAGCAGCCAAGAGACGTGGGGGGTCGTTGGCTACACCTTC. Translation: CASSQETWGVVGYTF.

V usage is TRBV4-1 and J usage is TRBJ2-3, with 13 bases identical to TRBD2. The V gene's germline CDR1 is MGHRA and CDR2 YSYEKL. The length of the CDR3 is 16 residues. V dropped 0 bases and J dropped 5; count of bases not matched to a gene: 2. CDR3 bases: TGCGCCAGCAGCCAAGATAGACTAGCGGGGGGAGATACGCAGTATTTT. Its translation: CASSQDRLAGGDTQYF.

This chain connects TRBV5-6 to TRBJ1-4, with 9 bases matching TRBD1. The CDR3 has 14 amino acids. Germline V gives CDR1 SGHDT, CDR2 YYEEEE. V was clipped by 5 bases and J by 8 bases; unmatched bases: 7. The CDR3 bases are TGTGCCAGCAGATACGGACAGGGGTCAGAAAAACTGTTTTTT. Its translation: CASRYGQGSEKLFF.

CDR3 coding DNA: TGTGCCAGCTCCCCCTCCCAGGCTACTGAAGCTTTCTTT. This encodes CASSPSQATEAFF. This chain links TRBV18 with TRBJ1-1; D call uncertain. The V gene lost 6 bases and the J gene lost 5 bases, with 13 bases spanning the gap. Looked up from germline, CDR1 is KGHSH and CDR2 is LQKENI. CDR3 length: 13 residues.

The rearrangement links TRBV9 to TRBJ2-7; TRBD2 aligns across 15 bases. V was pared by 4 bases and J by 7 bases, with 9 bases of the junction left unmatched. The CDR3 covers 16 residues. Germline CDR1 and CDR2: SGDLS and YYNGEE. The CDR3 region has the DNA TGTGCCAGCAGCCAAGCGGGACTAGCGGGGGGTGGAGAGCAGTACTTC. Amino acids: CASSQAGLAGGGEQYF.

The rearrangement links TRBV4-1 to TRBJ2-1; TRBD2 is a possible D gene (6 bases). Per germline, CDR1 MGHRA and CDR2 YSYEKL. The CDR3 totals 16 residues. Trimming cost V 0 bases and J 0 bases, with 9 bases left between them. CDR3 coding DNA: TGCGCCAGCAGCCAAGAGGGAGGCAGCTCCTACAATGAGCAGTTCTTC. Its translation is CASSQEGGSSYNEQFF.

V is TRBV3-1 (or the pseudogene TRBV3-2) and J is TRBJ2-1; possibly TRBD2 for D (5 bases). The CDR3 is made up of 15 amino acids. V was shortened by 3 bases and J by 5 bases, with 14 bases between the two germline ends. From germline, CDR1 is LGHDT and CDR2 YNNKEL (reference sequence). CDR3 residues: CASSQGSSYNNEQFF. The CDR3 region has the DNA TGTGCCAGCAGCCAGGGGTCTAGCTATAACAATGAGCAGTTCTTC.

This chain joins TRBV20-1 and TRBJ1-1; D is perhaps TRBD1 (6 bases). Trimming removed 0 bases from V and 11 bases from J, with 10 bases in between. This CDR3 comprises 11 residues. CDR1 and CDR2 from the germline V gene are DFQATT and SNEGSKA (reference sequence). DNA of the CDR3: TGCAGTGCTAGAGAGGGGGCCTGGGCTTTCTTT. Amino acid sequence: CSAREGAWAFF.